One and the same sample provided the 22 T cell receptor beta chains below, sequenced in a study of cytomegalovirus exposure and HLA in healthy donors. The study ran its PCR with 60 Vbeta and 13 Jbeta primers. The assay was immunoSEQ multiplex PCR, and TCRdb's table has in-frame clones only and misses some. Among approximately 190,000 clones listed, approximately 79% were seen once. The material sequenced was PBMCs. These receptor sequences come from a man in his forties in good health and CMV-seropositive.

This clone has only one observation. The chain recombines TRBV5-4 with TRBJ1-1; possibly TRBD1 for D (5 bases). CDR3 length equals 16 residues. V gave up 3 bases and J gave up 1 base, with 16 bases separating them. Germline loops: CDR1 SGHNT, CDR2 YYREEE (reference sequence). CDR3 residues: CASSYGGALKNTEAFF. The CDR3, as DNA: TGTGCCAGCAGCTACGGAGGGGCTCTCAAGAACACTGAAGCTTTCTTT. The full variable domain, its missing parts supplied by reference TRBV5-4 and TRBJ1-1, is ETGVTQSPTHLIKTRGQQVTLRCSSQSGHNTVSWYQQALGQGPQFIFQYYREEENGRGNFPPRFSGLQFPNYSSELNVNALELDDSALYLCASSYGGALKNTEAFFGQGTRLTVV.

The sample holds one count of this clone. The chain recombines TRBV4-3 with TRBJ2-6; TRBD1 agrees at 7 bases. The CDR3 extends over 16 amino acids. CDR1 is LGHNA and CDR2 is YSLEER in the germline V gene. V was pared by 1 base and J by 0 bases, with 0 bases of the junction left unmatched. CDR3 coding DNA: TGCGCCAGCAGCCAAGCAGGGGGCTCTGGGGCCAACGTCCTGACTTTC. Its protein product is CASSQAGGSGANVLTF.

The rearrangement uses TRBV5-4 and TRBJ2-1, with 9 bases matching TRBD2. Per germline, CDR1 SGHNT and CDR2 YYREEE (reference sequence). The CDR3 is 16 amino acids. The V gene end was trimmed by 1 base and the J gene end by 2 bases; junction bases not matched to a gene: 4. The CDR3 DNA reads TGTGCCAGCAGCTTGAAGCTAGCGGGGACCTACAATGAGCAGTTCTTC. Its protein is CASSLKLAGTYNEQFF.

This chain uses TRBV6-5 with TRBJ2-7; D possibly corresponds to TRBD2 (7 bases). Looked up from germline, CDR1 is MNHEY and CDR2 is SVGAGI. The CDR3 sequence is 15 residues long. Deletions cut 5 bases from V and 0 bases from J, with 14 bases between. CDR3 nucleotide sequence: TGTGCCAGCAGTCGGTACAGGGAGGGCTCCTACGAGCAGTACTTC. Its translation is CASSRYREGSYEQYF.

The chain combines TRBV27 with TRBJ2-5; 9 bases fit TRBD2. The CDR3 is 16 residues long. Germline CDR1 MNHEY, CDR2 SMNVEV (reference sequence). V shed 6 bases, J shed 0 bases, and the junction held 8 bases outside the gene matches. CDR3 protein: CASRPGLALDQETQYF. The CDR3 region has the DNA TGTGCCAGCAGGCCGGGACTAGCATTAGACCAAGAGACCCAGTACTTC.

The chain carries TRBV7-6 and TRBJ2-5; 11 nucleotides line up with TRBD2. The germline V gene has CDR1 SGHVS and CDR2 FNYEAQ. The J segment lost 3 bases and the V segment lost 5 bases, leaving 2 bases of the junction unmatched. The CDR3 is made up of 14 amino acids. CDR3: CASSPGLAEETQYF. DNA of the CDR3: TGTGCCAGCAGCCCGGGACTAGCGGAAGAGACCCAGTACTTC.

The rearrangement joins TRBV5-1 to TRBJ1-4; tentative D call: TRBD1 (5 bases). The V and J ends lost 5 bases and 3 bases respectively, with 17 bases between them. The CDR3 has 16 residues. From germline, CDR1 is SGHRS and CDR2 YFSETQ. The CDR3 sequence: CASRQGEQRPNEKLFF. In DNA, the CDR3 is TGCGCCAGCAGACAAGGGGAACAGCGCCCTAATGAAAAACTGTTTTTT.

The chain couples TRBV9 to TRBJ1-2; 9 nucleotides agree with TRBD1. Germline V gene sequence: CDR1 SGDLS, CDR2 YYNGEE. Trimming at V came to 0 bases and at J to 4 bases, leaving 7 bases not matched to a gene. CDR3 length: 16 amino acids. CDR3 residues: CASSVGATGGIYGYTF. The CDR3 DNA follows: TGTGCCAGCAGCGTAGGTGCGACAGGGGGGATCTATGGCTACACCTTC.

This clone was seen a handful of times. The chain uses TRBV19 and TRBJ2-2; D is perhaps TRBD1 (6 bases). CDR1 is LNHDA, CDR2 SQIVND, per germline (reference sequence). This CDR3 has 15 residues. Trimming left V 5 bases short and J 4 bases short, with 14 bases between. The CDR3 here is CASSPQGLITGELFF. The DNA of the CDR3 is TGTGCCAGTAGTCCCCAGGGGTTGATCACCGGGGAGCTGTTTTTT.

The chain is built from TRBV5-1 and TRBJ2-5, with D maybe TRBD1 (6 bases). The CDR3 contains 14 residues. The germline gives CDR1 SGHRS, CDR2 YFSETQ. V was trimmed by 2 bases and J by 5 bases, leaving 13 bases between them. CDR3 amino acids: CASSFMSGVETQYF. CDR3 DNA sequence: TGCGCCAGCAGCTTTATGTCAGGGGTGGAGACCCAGTACTTC. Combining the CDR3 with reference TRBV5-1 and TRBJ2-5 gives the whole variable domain KAGVTQTPRYLIKTRGQQVTLSCSPISGHRSVSWYQQTPGQGLQFLFEYFSETQRNKGNFPGRFSGRQFSNSRSEMNVSTLELGDSALYLCASSFMSGVETQYFGPGTRLLVL.

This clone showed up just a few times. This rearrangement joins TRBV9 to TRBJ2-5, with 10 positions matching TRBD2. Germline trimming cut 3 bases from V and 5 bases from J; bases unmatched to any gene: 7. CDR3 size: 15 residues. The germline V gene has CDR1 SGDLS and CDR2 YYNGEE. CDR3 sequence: CASSASGGAVETQYF. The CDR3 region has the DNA TGTGCCAGCAGCGCCAGCGGGGGGGCCGTTGAGACCCAGTACTTC.

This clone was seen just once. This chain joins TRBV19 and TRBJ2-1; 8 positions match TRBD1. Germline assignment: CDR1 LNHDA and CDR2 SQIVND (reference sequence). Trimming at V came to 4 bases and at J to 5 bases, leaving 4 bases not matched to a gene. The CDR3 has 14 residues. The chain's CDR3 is CASSTQGADNEQFF. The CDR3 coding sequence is TGTGCCAGTAGTACCCAGGGGGCCGACAATGAGCAGTTCTTC. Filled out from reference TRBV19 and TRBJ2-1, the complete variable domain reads DGGITQSPKYLFRKEGQNVTLSCEQNLNHDAMYWYRQDPGQGLRLIYYSQIVNDFQKGDIAEGYSVSREKKESFPLTVTSAQKNPTAFYLCASSTQGADNEQFFGPGTRLTVL.

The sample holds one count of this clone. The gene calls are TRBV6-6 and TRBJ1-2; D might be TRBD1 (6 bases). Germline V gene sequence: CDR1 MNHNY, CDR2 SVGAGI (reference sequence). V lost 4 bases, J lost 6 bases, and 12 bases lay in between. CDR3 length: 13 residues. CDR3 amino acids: CASSLQGLDGYTF. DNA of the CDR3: TGTGCCAGCAGTTTACAGGGTCTGGATGGCTACACCTTC.

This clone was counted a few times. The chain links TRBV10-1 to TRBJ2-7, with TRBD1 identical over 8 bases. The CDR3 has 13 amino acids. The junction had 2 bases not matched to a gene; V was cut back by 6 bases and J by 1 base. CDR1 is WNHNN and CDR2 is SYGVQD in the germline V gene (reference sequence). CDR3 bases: TGCGCCAGCAGCGGACAGGGATCCTACGAGCAGTACTTC. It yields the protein CASSGQGSYEQYF.

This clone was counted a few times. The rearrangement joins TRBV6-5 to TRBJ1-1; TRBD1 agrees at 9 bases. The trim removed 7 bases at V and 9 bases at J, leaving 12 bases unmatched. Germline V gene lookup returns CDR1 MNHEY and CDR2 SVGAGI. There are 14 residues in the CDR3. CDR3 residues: CASTRDGTGIKAFF. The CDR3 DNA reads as TGTGCCAGCACCCGAGACGGGACAGGGATTAAAGCTTTCTTT.

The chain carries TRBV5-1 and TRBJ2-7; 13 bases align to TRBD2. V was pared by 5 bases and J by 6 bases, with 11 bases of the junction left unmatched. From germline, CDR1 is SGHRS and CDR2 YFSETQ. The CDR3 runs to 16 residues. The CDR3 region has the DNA TGCGCCAGCAGAGCCAGACTAGCGGGGGGTAGTGGCGAGCAGTACTTC. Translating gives CASRARLAGGSGEQYF. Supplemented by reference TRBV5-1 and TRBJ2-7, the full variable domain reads KAGVTQTPRYLIKTRGQQVTLSCSPISGHRSVSWYQQTPGQGLQFLFEYFSETQRNKGNFPGRFSGRQFSNSRSEMNVSTLELGDSALYLCASRARLAGGSGEQYFGPGTRLTVT.

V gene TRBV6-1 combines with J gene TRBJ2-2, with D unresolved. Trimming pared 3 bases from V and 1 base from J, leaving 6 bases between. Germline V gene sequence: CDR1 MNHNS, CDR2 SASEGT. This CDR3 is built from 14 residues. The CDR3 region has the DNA TGTGCCAGCAGTGAGTTGCGGAACACCGGGGAGCTGTTTTTT. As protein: CASSELRNTGELFF.

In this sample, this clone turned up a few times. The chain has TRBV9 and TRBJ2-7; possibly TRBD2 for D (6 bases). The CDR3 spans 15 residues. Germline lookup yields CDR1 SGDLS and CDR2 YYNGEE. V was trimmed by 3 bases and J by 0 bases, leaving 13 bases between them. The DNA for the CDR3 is TGTGCCAGCAGCGGACAAGGAGGGATCTCCTACGAGCAGTACTTC. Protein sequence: CASSGQGGISYEQYF.

CDR3 protein: CASSAQGTTTNEKLFF. The CDR3 DNA reads as TGCGCCAGCAGCGCACAGGGGACCACAACTAATGAAAAACTGTTTTTT. The chain is built from TRBV4-1 and TRBJ1-4; 7 bases fit TRBD1. Unmatched junction bases numbered 6, after V lost 5 bases and J lost 0 bases. Germline V gene data show CDR1 as MGHRA and CDR2 as YSYEKL. This CDR3 has 16 residues.

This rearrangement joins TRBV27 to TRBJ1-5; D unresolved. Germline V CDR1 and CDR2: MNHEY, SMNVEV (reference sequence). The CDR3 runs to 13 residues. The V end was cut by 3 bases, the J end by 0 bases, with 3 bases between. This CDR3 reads CASSFYSNQPQHF. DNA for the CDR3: TGTGCCAGCAGTTTCTATAGCAATCAGCCCCAGCATTTT.

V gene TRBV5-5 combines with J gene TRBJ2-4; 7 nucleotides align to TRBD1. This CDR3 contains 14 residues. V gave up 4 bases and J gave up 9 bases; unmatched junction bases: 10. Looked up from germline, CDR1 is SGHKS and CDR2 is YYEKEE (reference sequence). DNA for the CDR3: TGTGCCAGCAGCGGTACAGGGGTTTGGAGCATTCAGTACTTC. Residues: CASSGTGVWSIQYF.

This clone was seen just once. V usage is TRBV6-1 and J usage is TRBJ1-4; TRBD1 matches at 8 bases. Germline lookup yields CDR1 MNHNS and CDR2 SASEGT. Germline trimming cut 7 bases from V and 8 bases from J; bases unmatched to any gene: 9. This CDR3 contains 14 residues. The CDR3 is CASNGQGASEKLFF. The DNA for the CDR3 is TGTGCCAGCAACGGACAGGGAGCGTCCGAAAAACTGTTTTTT.